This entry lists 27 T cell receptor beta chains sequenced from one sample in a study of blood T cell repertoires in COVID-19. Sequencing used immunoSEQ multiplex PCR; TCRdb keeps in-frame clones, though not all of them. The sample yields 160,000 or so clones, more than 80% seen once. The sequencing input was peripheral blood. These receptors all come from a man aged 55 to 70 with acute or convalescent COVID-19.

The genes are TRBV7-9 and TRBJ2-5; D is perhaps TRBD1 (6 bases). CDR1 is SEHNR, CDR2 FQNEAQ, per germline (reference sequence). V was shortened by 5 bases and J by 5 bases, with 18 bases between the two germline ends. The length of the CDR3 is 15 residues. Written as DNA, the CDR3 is TGTGCCAGCAGCCCGGCCACAGGGTTTCGGGAGACCCAGTACTTC. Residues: CASSPATGFRETQYF.

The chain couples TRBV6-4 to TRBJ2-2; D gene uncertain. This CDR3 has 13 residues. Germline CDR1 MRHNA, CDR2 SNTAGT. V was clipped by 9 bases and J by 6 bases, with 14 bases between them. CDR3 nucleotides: TGTGCCAGTCGGGTCGGAGAGGCCGGGGAGCTGTTTTTT. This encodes CASRVGEAGELFF.

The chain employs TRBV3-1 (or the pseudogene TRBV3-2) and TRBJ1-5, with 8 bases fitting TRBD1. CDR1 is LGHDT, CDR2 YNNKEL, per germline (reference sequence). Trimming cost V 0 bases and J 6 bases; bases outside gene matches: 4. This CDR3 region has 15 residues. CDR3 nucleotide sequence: TGTGCCAGCAGCCAAGAGAGGACAGGGTCTCAGCCCCAGCATTTT. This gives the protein CASSQERTGSQPQHF.

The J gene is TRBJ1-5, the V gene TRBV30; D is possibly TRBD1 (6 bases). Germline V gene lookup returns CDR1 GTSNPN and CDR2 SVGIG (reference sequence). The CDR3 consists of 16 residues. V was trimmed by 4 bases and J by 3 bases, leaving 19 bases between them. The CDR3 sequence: CAWTQGGSLYNQPQHF. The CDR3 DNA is TGTGCCTGGACCCAAGGGGGTTCCCTTTACAATCAGCCCCAGCATTTT.

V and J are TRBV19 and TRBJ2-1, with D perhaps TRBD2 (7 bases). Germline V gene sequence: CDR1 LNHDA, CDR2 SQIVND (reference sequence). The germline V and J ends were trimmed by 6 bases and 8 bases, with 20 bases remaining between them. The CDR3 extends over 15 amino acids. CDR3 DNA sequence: TGTGCCAGTAGACCCCTGGCGGGGGCCAACGATGAGCAGTTCTTC. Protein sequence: CASRPLAGANDEQFF.

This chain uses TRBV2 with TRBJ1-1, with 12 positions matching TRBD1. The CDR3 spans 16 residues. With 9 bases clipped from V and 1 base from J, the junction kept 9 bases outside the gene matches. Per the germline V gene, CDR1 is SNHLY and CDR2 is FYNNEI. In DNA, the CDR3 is TGTGCCAGGCCGGGACAGGGGGCCGGGCAGAACACTGAAGCTTTCTTT. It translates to CARPGQGAGQNTEAFF.

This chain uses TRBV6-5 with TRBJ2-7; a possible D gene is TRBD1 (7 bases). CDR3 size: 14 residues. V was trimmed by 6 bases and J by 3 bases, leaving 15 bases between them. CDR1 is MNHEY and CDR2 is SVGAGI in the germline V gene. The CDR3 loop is CASSPGGGYYEQYF. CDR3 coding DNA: TGTGCCAGCAGCCCAGGAGGGGGCTACTACGAGCAGTACTTC.

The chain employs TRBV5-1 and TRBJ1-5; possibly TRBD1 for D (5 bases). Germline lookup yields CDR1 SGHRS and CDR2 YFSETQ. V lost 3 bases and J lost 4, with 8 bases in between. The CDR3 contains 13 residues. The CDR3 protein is CASSWGENQPQHF. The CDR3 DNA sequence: TGCGCCAGCAGCTGGGGGGAAAATCAGCCCCAGCATTTT.

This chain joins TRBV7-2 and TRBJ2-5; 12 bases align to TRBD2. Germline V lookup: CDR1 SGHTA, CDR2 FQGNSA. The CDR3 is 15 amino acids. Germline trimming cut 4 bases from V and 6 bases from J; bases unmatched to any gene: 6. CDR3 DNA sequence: TGTGCCAGCAGCTCTGGACTAGCGGGGATGCAGACCCAGTACTTC. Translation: CASSSGLAGMQTQYF. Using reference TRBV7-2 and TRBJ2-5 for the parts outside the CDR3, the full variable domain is GAGVSQSPSNKVTEKGKDVELRCDPISGHTALYWYRQSLGQGLEFLIYFQGNSAPDKSGLPSDRFSAERTGGSVSTLTIQRTQQEDSAVYLCASSSGLAGMQTQYFGPGTRLLVL.

The CDR3 is CASSIGWGGTEAFF. The CDR3 coding sequence is TGTGCCAGCAGCATAGGCTGGGGGGGGACTGAAGCTTTCTTT. This chain connects TRBV2 to TRBJ1-1; D possibly corresponds to TRBD1 (5 bases). This CDR3 has 14 residues. CDR1 is SNHLY, CDR2 FYNNEI, per germline. Trimming removed 6 bases at V and 5 bases at J, with 16 bases between.

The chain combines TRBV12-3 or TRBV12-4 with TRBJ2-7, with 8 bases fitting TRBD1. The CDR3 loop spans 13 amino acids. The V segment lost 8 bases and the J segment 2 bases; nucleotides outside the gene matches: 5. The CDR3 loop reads CASSGTGTYEQYF. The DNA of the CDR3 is TGTGCCAGCTCCGGGACAGGTACCTACGAGCAGTACTTC.

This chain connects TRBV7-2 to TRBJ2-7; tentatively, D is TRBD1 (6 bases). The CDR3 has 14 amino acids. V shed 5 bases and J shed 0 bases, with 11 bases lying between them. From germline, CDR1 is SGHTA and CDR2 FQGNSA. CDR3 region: CASSPGTISYEQYF. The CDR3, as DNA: TGTGCCAGCAGCCCCGGGACAATCTCCTACGAGCAGTACTTC.

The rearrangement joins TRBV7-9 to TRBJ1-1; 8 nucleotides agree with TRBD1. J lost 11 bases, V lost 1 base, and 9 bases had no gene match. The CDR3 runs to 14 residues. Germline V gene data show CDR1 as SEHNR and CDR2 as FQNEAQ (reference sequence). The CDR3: CASSLDGPGGIAFF. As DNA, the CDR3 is TGTGCCAGCAGCTTAGACGGGCCAGGGGGCATCGCTTTCTTT.

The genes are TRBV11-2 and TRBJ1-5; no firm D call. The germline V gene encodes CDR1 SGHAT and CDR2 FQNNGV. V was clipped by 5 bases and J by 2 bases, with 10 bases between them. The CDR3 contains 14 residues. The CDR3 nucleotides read TGTGCCAGCAGCCAAGGACTAGGCAATCAGCCCCAGCATTTT. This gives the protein CASSQGLGNQPQHF.

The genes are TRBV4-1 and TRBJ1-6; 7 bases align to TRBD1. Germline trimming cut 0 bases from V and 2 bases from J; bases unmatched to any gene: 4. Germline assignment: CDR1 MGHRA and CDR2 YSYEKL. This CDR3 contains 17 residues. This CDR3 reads CASSQEAGGAYNSPLHF. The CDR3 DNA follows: TGCGCCAGCAGCCAAGAGGCAGGGGGAGCCTATAATTCACCCCTCCACTTT.

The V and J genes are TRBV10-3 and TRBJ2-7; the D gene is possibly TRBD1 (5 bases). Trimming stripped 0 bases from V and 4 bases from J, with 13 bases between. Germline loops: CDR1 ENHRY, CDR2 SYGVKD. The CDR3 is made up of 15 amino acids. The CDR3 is CAISESGTRVYEQYF. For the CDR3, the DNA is TGTGCCATCAGTGAGTCGGGCACCAGGGTTTACGAGCAGTACTTC.

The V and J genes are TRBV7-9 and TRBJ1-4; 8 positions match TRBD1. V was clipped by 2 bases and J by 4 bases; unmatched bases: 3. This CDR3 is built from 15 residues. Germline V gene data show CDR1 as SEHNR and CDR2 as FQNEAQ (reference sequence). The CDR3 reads CASSLTTGGNEKLFF. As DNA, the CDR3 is TGTGCCAGCAGCTTAACCACAGGGGGTAATGAAAAACTGTTTTTT.

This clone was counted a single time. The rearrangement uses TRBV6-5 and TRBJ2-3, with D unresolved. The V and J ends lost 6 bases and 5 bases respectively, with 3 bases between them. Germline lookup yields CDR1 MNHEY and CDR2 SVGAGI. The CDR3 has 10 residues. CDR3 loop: CASRQDTQYF. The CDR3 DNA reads TGTGCCAGCAGACAAGATACGCAGTATTTT.

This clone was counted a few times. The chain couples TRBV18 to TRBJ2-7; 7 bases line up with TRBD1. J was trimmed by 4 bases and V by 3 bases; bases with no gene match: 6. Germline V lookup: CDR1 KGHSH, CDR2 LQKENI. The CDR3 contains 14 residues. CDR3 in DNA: TGTGCCAGCTCACCTCGACAGGGTGGATACGAGCAGTACTTC. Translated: CASSPRQGGYEQYF.

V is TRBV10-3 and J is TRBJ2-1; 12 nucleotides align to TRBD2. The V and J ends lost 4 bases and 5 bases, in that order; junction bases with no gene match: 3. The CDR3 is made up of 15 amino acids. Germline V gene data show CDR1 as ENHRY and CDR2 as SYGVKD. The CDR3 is CAISGTSGTDNEQFF. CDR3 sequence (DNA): TGTGCCATCAGTGGGACTAGCGGGACTGACAATGAGCAGTTCTTC.

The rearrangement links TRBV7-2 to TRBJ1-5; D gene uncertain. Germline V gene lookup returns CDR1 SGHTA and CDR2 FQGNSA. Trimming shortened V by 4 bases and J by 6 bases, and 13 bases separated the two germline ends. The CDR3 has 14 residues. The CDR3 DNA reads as TGTGCCAGCAGCTCCCTTCGGGGAGCTCAGCCCCAGCATTTT. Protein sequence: CASSSLRGAQPQHF.

Here the CDR3 DNA reads TGTGCCAGCAGCCCCGGGACAGCGAGCAATCAGCCCCAGCATTTT. Translation gives CASSPGTASNQPQHF. This chain connects TRBV7-8 to TRBJ1-5, with 7 bases that match TRBD1. Germline V gene lookup returns CDR1 SGHVS and CDR2 FQNEAQ. The CDR3 runs 15 residues. V was pared by 5 bases and J by 1 base, with 5 bases of the junction left unmatched.

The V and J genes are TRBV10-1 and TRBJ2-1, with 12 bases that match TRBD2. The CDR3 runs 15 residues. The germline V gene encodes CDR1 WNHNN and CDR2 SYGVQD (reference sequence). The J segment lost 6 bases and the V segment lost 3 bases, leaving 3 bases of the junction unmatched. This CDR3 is CASSEASGGANEQFF. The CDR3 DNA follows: TGCGCCAGCAGTGAAGCTAGCGGGGGGGCCAATGAGCAGTTCTTC.

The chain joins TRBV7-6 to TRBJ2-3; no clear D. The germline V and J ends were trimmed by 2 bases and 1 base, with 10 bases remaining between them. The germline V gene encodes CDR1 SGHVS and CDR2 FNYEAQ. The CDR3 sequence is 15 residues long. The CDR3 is CASSLFVGGTDTQYF. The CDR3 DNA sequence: TGTGCCAGCAGCTTATTCGTCGGAGGCACAGATACGCAGTATTTT.

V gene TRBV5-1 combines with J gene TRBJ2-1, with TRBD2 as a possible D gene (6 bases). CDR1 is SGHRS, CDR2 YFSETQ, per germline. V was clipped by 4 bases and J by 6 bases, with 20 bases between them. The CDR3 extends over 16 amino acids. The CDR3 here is CASSLKPGVGSNEQFF. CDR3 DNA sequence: TGCGCCAGCAGCCTCAAGCCGGGGGTTGGAAGCAATGAGCAGTTCTTC. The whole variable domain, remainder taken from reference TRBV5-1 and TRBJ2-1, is KAGVTQTPRYLIKTRGQQVTLSCSPISGHRSVSWYQQTPGQGLQFLFEYFSETQRNKGNFPGRFSGRQFSNSRSEMNVSTLELGDSALYLCASSLKPGVGSNEQFFGPGTRLTVL.

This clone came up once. The CDR3 sequence is CASSRGDTEAFF. The CDR3 bases are TGTGCCAGCAGCCGGGGGGACACTGAAGCTTTCTTT. This rearrangement joins TRBV3-1 (or the pseudogene TRBV3-2) to TRBJ1-1; maybe TRBD1 (5 bases). Germline CDR1 LGHDT, CDR2 YNNKEL (reference sequence). V gave up 4 bases and J gave up 3 bases, with 6 bases separating them. The CDR3 contains 12 residues.

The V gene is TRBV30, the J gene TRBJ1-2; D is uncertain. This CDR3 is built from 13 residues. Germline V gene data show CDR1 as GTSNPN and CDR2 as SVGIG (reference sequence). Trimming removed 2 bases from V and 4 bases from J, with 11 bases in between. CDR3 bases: TGTGCCTGGAGTCTTTCGTCTACCTATGGCTACACCTTC. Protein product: CAWSLSSTYGYTF.